The rows below give T cell receptor beta chains drawn from one sample of a study of OX40 agonist ivuxolimab in advanced cancers. The method was immunoSEQ multiplex PCR; TCRdb's version includes in-frame clones alone and lacks a portion of them. The sample has 50,000 to 65,000 clones; roughly four fifths are singletons. The sequencing here drew on CD4+ or CD8+ T cells sorted from blood, taken in a trial of the OX40 agonist ivuxolimab. Every receptor here comes from an adult with an advanced solid tumor such as melanoma, head and neck, liver or kidney cancer. CDR3s include the opening cysteine and the closing phenylalanine or tryptophan. The D gene is left open where the match is weak.

D,V,J,CDR3
TRBD2,TRBV11-3,TRBJ2-1,CASSLGLAASYNEQFF
TRBD2,TRBV28,TRBJ2-3,CASSPSGTSGDTQYF
.,TRBV11-2,TRBJ2-2,CASSPIKGADTGELFF
.,TRBV19,TRBJ1-5,CASSIQGGSNQPQHF
.,TRBV5-1,TRBJ1-1,CASSLQTSNTEAFF
.,TRBV19,TRBJ2-5,CASSITGEETQYF
TRBD1,TRBV18,.,CASSSRTGSYEQYF
.,TRBV19,TRBJ1-6,CASSGGGQLGSPLHF
.,TRBV13,TRBJ1-2,CASSSISETLYGYTF
.,TRBV5-4,TRBJ2-6,CASSAAGSRISGANVLTF
.,TRBV5-5,TRBJ2-7,CASSLRGVGEQYF
.,TRBV11-3,TRBJ2-1,CASSSLGEEFF
TRBD1,TRBV6-1,TRBJ2-7,CASIPGQGLSYEQYF
.,TRBV2,TRBJ1-2,CARALGRGIGYGYTF
.,TRBV6-6,TRBJ1-5,CASSLGDQPQHF
.,TRBV2,TRBJ1-2,CASSGDSYYGYTF
TRBD2,TRBV4-2,TRBJ2-5,CASSRPGGGRGEETQYF
.,TRBV6-6,TRBJ1-5,CASDVGRDNQPQHF
.,TRBV19,TRBJ1-2,CASSIDPGAANYGYTF
TRBD1,TRBV5-1,TRBJ2-5,CASGNPGTEPQTQYF
TRBD1,TRBV2,TRBJ2-7,CASRLGGTELYEQYF
.,TRBV20-1,TRBJ2-7,CSASPVDEQYF
.,TRBV5-1,TRBJ2-2,CASSTGTITGELFF
TRBD2,TRBV2,TRBJ2-5,CASSSTNGLALTQYF
.,TRBV5-1,TRBJ2-2,CASSFSGPPTGELFF
.,TRBV29-1,TRBJ2-2,CSVAGTDTGELFF
.,TRBV18,TRBJ1-5,CASATDSNQPQHF